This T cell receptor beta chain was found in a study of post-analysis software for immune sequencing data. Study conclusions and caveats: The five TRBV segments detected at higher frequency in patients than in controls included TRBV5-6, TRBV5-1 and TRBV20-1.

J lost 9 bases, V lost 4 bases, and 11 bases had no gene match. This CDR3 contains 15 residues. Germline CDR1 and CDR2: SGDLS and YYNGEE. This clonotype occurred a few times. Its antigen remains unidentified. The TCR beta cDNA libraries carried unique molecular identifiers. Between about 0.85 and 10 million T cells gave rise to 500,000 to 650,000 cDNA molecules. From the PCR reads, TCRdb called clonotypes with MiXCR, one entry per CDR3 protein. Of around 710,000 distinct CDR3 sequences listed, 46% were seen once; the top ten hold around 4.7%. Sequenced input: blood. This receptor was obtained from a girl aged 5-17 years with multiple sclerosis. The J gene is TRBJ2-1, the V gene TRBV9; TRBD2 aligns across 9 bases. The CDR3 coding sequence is TGTGCCAGCAGCCCCGGAGTTGCGGGAGGGCGTGAGCAGTTCTTC. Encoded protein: CASSPGVAGGREQFF.